Reported below is one TCR beta chain. Random hexamers were used to reverse transcribe roughly 0.45 to 1 ug of RNA. Amplification of TCR beta CDR3 was carried out by immunoSEQ multiplex PCR, which covered 54 Vbeta and 13 Jbeta segments. TCRdb called the immunoSEQ multiplex PCR reads again in MiXCR, with one record for every CDR3 protein. The profile shows about 76,000 distinct CDR3 sequences, roughly 91% of them singletons. This entry comes from a study of CD8 T cells in Susac syndrome. The study sequenced TCR beta in blood CD8+ and CD4+ T cells. Trimming took 5 bases from V and 6 from J; bases not matched to a gene: 4. Germline values: CDR1 SGHTA, CDR2 FQGNSA. The CDR3 runs 14 residues.

Sequenced input: CD8+ T cells from PBMCs. J is TRBJ2-2 and V is TRBV7-2, with TRBD1 identical over 9 bases. The source of this sequence is a human donor with multiple sclerosis. Here the CDR3 DNA reads TGTGCCAGCAGCACCTGGACAGGGGCCGGGGAGCTGTTTTTT. This gives the protein CASSTWTGAGELFF.